This T cell receptor (beta chain) was observed in a study of CD8+ T cells in alopecia areata. Treatment denoted: oral pan-JAK inhibitor, 5-10 mg twice daily. After isolation, RNA underwent reverse transcription to generate cDNA as the sequencing template. Data came from immunoSEQ multiplex PCR; TCRdb stores just in-frame clones and leaves some out. The sample consists of over 150,000 clones, more than 55% of them appearing once. The V end lost 7 bases, the J end lost 2 bases, and 14 bases lay between the germline ends. The germline gives CDR1 SQVTM, CDR2 ANQGSEA. This CDR3 is built from 13 residues. The source was CD4+ T cells sorted from blood, collected at week 4, from a patient treated with tofacitinib. The receptor comes from a human donor with alopecia areata. The V gene is TRBV29-1, the J gene TRBJ1-1; TRBD1 might be the D (6 bases). CDR3 coding DNA: TGCAGCGGAAGACAGGCATTAAACACTGAAGCTTTCTTT. This sequence encodes CSGRQALNTEAFF.